This T cell receptor (beta chain) came from a study of PD-1 blockade in classical Hodgkin lymphoma. The germline gives CDR1 SGHDT, CDR2 YYEEEE. The CDR3 sequence is 15 residues long. Trimming shortened V by 0 bases and J by 0 bases, and 10 bases separated the two germline ends. TCRdb's table, derived via immunoSEQ multiplex PCR, lists solely in-frame clones and lacks some. Altogether approximately 11,000 clones are present, approximately 81% being singletons, with the ten largest covering more than 2.5%. Documented time point: cycle 4 day 1 (C4D1), after five to seven weeks of nivolumab. With no exception, relapse followed autologous stem cell transplantation in all patients, and brentuximab vedotin exposure varied. It was by magnetic negative selection that CD4+ T cells were purified from thawed PBMCs.

The V call is TRBV5-6, the J call TRBJ2-7; D possibly corresponds to TRBD1 (5 bases). The sequence was collected from a human donor with classical Hodgkin lymphoma. Sequenced here: CD4+ T cells from blood, sampled before the fourth cycle of nivolumab. The CDR3 DNA reads TGTGCCAGCAGCTTGGCCGGCAGGGACTCCTACGAGCAGTACTTC. Protein sequence: CASSLAGRDSYEQYF.